This section outlines one T cell receptor beta chain sequence together with its context. The sample carries other DNA sequences with the same CDR3. CDR3 length: 12 residues. Germline V CDR1 and CDR2: GTSNPN, SVGIG (reference sequence). Trimming cost V 5 bases and J 0 bases, with 8 bases left between them. The data are from a study of blood T cell repertoires in COVID-19. Whole-study context: Sources were T cells, B-cell-depleted T cells, or PBMCs; the material itself was cDNA or gDNA.

In the original workflow: Reference gene primers were amplified, and this amplification served to estimate nucleated cell counts. Measured with immunoSEQ multiplex PCR; TCRdb has only the in-frame clones, and not every one. Clonal size and the V and J genes are those of that table, whereas D and trimming came from the DNA. The data hold around 200,000 clones, with around 90% observed a single time. This TCR was sampled from a man aged 35-49 years with acute or convalescent COVID-19. Material: peripheral blood. The V and J genes are TRBV30 and TRBJ2-7; no reliable D call. DNA for the CDR3: TGTGCCTGGTCCAGGTCCTCCTACGAGCAGTACTTC. Translation: CAWSRSSYEQYF.